A selection of T cell receptor beta chains follows, all from one sample in a study of beta chain features in type 1 diabetes. Assay: immunoSEQ multiplex PCR; the TCRdb copy retains only in-frame clones and omits some. The top ten clones hold around 0.02% of a sample with over 700,000 clones, roughly 16% of them seen once. The sequenced sample consisted of naive CD4+ T cells from blood. The origin of the receptors is a young woman in good health. The conserved cysteine and the conserved F or W are not part of the CDR3 here. The D gene is left open where the match is weak.

- TRBV9 12 ASSVSGVTGELF
- TRBV6-6 9 ASSQGETQY
TRBD2 TRBV11-1 15 ASSLGGTSGSRNEQF
TRBD2 TRBV27 10 ASRRGDNEQF
TRBD1 TRBV9 13 ASSAGQGSTYEQY
- TRBV23-1 19 ASSQSELGRGPTQSYNEQF
TRBD1 TRBV7-3 11 ASSTGTGSEQY
- TRBV7-8 16 ASTPASSDASSYNEQF
TRBD2 TRBV6-1 15 ASSVLSGTSGNNEQF
TRBD2 TRBV4-3 16 ASSQDRGELAGYNEQF
- TRBV6-5 11 ASTTSLQETQY
- TRBV13 13 ASSSKGRGVREQY
- TRBV28 10 ASSLKLWEQY
- TRBV5-1 16 ASSLVGGGTFSGNTIY
- TRBV5-1 13 ASSLAHGFFYEQY
- TRBV7-2 10 ASSSPGTLQY
TRBD2 TRBV7-2 12 ASSGRASYNEQF
TRBD1 TRBV5-6 10 ASSYRGGEQY
- TRBV5-8 11 ASSLSEDYGYT
- TRBV4-1 15 ASSPGSGLSGANVLT
TRBD1 TRBV18 11 ASSPRQGDEQF
TRBD1 TRBV10-3 11 ASQGGINEKLF
- TRBV5-4 12 ASSGYVSGNTIY
- TRBV6-6 13 ASTRSGTTSDTQY
- TRBV29-1 11 SVSVSLNTEAF
- TRBV6-6 10 ASRTQGTEAF
- TRBV11-2 12 ASSLGMGTPTQY
TRBD1 TRBV4-1 13 ASSQSDRDHTEAF
- TRBV15 11 ATSNGRKNKQF
TRBD1 TRBV18 13 ASSHGTVLTDTQY
TRBD1 TRBV5-4 13 ASSPDREDTGELF
- TRBV6-6 13 ASSYSGGASYEQY
TRBD1 TRBV7-2 16 ASSLVAGTGPITDTQY
- TRBV27 12 ASSLAAIPNEQF
TRBD2 TRBV13 14 ASSLGRLAGTDTQY
TRBD1 TRBV7-8 13 ASSSIATGQQPQH
TRBD1 TRBV7-9 13 ASSLKGTEYNEQF
- TRBV5-1 10 ASSLAGGEQY
TRBD2 TRBV11-2 13 ASRPTSGRLNEQF
- TRBV7-9 12 ASSLAQGIPEAF
TRBD1 TRBV9 17 ASISSWGQGSANTGELF
- TRBV6-6 12 ATLTSASGNTIY
- TRBV28 14 ASSTIPWYNTDTQY
- TRBV9 14 ASSHHRDRLSDTQY
- TRBV5-4 13 ASSSAKTGNAEAF
- TRBV7-2 12 ASSSDGAYNEQF
- TRBV20-1 8 SASGYVQY
TRBD1 TRBV16 11 ASSQLSDRDRN
TRBD2 TRBV28 13 ASSPLAGGPAEQF